Following are 22 T cell receptor beta chains from one sample sequenced in a study of spatial heterogeneity in lung cancer. TCRdb passed the 5' RACE reads through MiXCR, listing each CDR3 protein once. The table lists about 39,000 distinct CDR3 sequences, 5.8% of them singletons, with under 14% in the top ten. Time point here: sample taken at primary tumor resection. Frozen PBMC, nontumor lung or tumor provided whole RNA, which was sequenced unsorted. This specimen was PBMCs, taken at surgery. The receptors were sampled from a male donor with early-stage non-small cell lung cancer.

A few counts support this clonotype. This rearrangement joins TRBV7-9 to TRBJ2-7, with 8 bases identical to TRBD1. The germline gives CDR1 SEHNR, CDR2 FQNEAQ (reference sequence). This CDR3 comprises 15 residues. With V trimmed by 5 bases and J by 1 base, 7 bases remained unmatched. In DNA form, the CDR3 reads TGTGCCAGCAGCCCTGACAGGGGAACGTCCTACGAGCAGTACTTC. Encoded protein: CASSPDRGTSYEQYF. The variable domain in full, with the rest retrieved from reference TRBV7-9 and TRBJ2-7, is DTGVSQNPRHKITKRGQNVTFRCDPISEHNRLYWYRQTLGQGPEFLTYFQNEAQLEKSRLLSDRFSAERPKGSFSTLEIQRTEQGDSAMYLCASSPDRGTSYEQYFGPGTRLTVT.

In this sample, this clonotype turned up many times. The chain has TRBV12-3 or TRBV12-4 and TRBJ2-5, with 7 positions matching TRBD1. The CDR3 is 14 amino acids. Trimming removed 3 bases from V and 3 bases from J; junction bases left unmatched: 4. The chain's CDR3 is CASSLRGGEETQYF. In nucleotides, the CDR3 is TGTGCCAGCAGTTTGAGAGGGGGCGAAGAGACCCAGTACTTC.

In this sample, this clonotype turned up many times. V is TRBV20-1 and J is TRBJ1-1; tentative D call: TRBD1 (6 bases). This CDR3 contains 12 residues. Trimming took off 3 bases at V and 7 bases at J, with 12 bases between the two ends. Germline values: CDR1 DFQATT, CDR2 SNEGSKA (reference sequence). Here the CDR3 DNA reads TGCAGTGCTAGCCAGGGGAGGGGTGAAGCTTTCTTT. It yields the protein CSASQGRGEAFF.

The chain has TRBV18 and TRBJ1-5; D not certain. This CDR3 is built from 13 residues. Germline lookup yields CDR1 KGHSH and CDR2 LQKENI. V gave up 2 bases and J gave up 6 bases, with 8 bases separating them. The CDR3 DNA follows: TGTGCCAGCTCACCAAACGGAGGTCAGCCCCAGCATTTT. Its protein product is CASSPNGGQPQHF.

The chain uses TRBV7-2 and TRBJ2-5, with 8 bases that match TRBD2. The CDR3 runs 15 residues. The V and J ends lost 3 bases and 5 bases, in that order; junction bases with no gene match: 8. Germline loops: CDR1 SGHTA, CDR2 FQGNSA. CDR3 nucleotides: TGTGCCAGCAGCTTCCCCGGGACTAGGGGCGAGACCCAGTACTTC. This encodes CASSFPGTRGETQYF.

This clonotype was counted many times. This chain joins TRBV3-1 and TRBJ1-3; unclear D gene. The CDR3 totals 13 residues. The germline V gene has CDR1 LGHDT and CDR2 YNNKEL (reference sequence). V lost 4 bases to trimming and J lost 8 bases, with 12 bases between them. CDR3 DNA: TGTGCCAGCAGCCCTAGTTTCGTCGACACCATATATTTT. Translated, it gives CASSPSFVDTIYF. Supplemented by reference TRBV3-1 and TRBJ1-3, the full variable domain reads DTAVSQTPKYLVTQMGNDKSIKCEQNLGHDTMYWYKQDSKKFLKIMFSYNNKELIINETVPNRFSPKSPDKAHLNLHINSLELGDSAVYFCASSPSFVDTIYFGEGSWLTVV.

In this sample, this clonotype turned up many times. The chain uses TRBV5-4 and TRBJ2-5; 11 positions match TRBD2. Germline lookup yields CDR1 SGHNT and CDR2 YYREEE (reference sequence). The junction had 10 bases not matched to a gene; V was cut back by 4 bases and J by 5 bases. The CDR3 runs 16 residues. The CDR3 spells CASSPVRTSGRETQYF. CDR3 bases: TGTGCCAGCAGCCCTGTTCGGACTAGCGGGCGCGAGACCCAGTACTTC.

The rearrangement links TRBV12-3 or TRBV12-4 to TRBJ2-7; maybe TRBD1 (5 bases). The V end lost 10 bases, the J end lost 1 base, and 11 bases lay between the germline ends. The CDR3 has 12 amino acids. In DNA form, the CDR3 reads TGTGCCATCTCGAAGGGGTCCTACGAGCAGTACTTC. The encoded protein is CAISKGSYEQYF.

Many counts were recorded for this clonotype. In DNA, the CDR3 is TGCAGTGCTAGTGATCCCGACTCGTGGGGGGCTTTCGAGGGCTACACCTTC. The encoded protein is CSASDPDSWGAFEGYTF. The V call is TRBV20-1, the J call TRBJ1-2; D perhaps matches TRBD1 (6 bases). The V gene lost 3 bases and the J gene lost 8 bases, with 28 bases spanning the gap. The CDR3 has 17 amino acids. Germline V lookup: CDR1 DFQATT, CDR2 SNEGSKA (reference sequence).

The chain couples TRBV25-1 to TRBJ2-5, with D hard to call. This CDR3 is 14 amino acids long. CDR1 and CDR2 from the germline V gene are MGHDK and SYGVNS. The germline V and J ends were trimmed by 4 bases and 0 bases, with 9 bases remaining between them. The CDR3 loop is CASSGVSYQETQYF. In DNA form, the CDR3 reads TGTGCCAGCAGTGGGGTGTCGTACCAAGAGACCCAGTACTTC.

Many counts were recorded for this clonotype. The chain combines TRBV10-2 with TRBJ1-5; 7 nucleotides match TRBD1. Germline CDR1 and CDR2: WSHSY and SAAADI. V shed 5 bases, J shed 7 bases, and the junction held 5 bases outside the gene matches. The length of the CDR3 is 13 residues. CDR3 residues: CASSTGQAQPQHF. CDR3 sequence (DNA): TGCGCCAGCAGTACAGGACAGGCCCAGCCCCAGCATTTT.

This clonotype was seen ten or more times. The rearrangement links TRBV27 to TRBJ1-5; D not certain. CDR1 MNHEY and CDR2 SMNVEV come from the germline V gene (reference sequence). CDR3 length: 15 amino acids. Trimming stripped 0 bases from V and 3 bases from J, with 9 bases between. DNA of the CDR3: TGTGCCAGCAGTTTATCTTTCCTGGCCAATCAGCCCCAGCATTTT. Translation: CASSLSFLANQPQHF.

This clonotype was seen many times. The V call is TRBV7-3, the J call TRBJ2-3; D possibly corresponds to TRBD1 (5 bases). The CDR3 is 15 residues long. Germline V gene data show CDR1 as SGHTA and CDR2 as FQGTGA. The V gene lost 5 bases and the J gene lost 2 bases, with 14 bases spanning the gap. The CDR3 DNA is TGTGCCAGCAGCCCTATTGACAGTTCCACAGATACGCAGTATTTT. Translation: CASSPIDSSTDTQYF.

This clonotype was recorded many times. V and J are TRBV2 and TRBJ2-3, with 8 positions matching TRBD2. Germline V gene lookup returns CDR1 SNHLY and CDR2 FYNNEI. The CDR3 runs 14 residues. With 3 bases clipped from V and 7 bases from J, the junction kept 6 bases outside the gene matches. The CDR3 reads CASSDKIAGYTQYF. In DNA, the CDR3 is TGTGCCAGCAGTGATAAAATAGCGGGGTATACGCAGTATTTT. Filled out from reference TRBV2 and TRBJ2-3, the complete variable domain reads EPEVTQTPSHQVTQMGQEVILRCVPISNHLYFYWYRQILGQKVEFLVSFYNNEISEKSEIFDDQFSVERPDGSNFTLKIRSTKLEDSAMYFCASSDKIAGYTQYFGPGTRLTVL.

This clonotype has a count of ten or more. The chain employs TRBV7-9 and TRBJ2-7, with 7 bases identical to TRBD1. This CDR3 has 15 residues. Germline loops: CDR1 SEHNR, CDR2 FQNEAQ (reference sequence). Germline trimming cut 3 bases from V and 7 bases from J; bases unmatched to any gene: 12. In DNA form, the CDR3 reads TGTGCCAGCAGCTTCTCGCGGGCAGGGGGTGGAGAGCAGTACTTC. This sequence encodes CASSFSRAGGGEQYF. The variable domain in full, completed from reference TRBV7-9 and TRBJ2-7, reads DTGVSQNPRHKITKRGQNVTFRCDPISEHNRLYWYRQTLGQGPEFLTYFQNEAQLEKSRLLSDRFSAERPKGSFSTLEIQRTEQGDSAMYLCASSFSRAGGGEQYFGPGTRLTVT.

This clonotype was detected only a few times. The genes are TRBV5-1 and TRBJ2-2; no firm D call. V was pared by 0 bases and J by 4 bases, with 4 bases between. The CDR3 contains 13 residues. Germline CDR1 reads SGHRS; CDR2 reads YFSETQ. CDR3 loop: CASSLAGTGELFF. DNA of the CDR3: TGCGCCAGCAGCTTGGCCGGCACCGGGGAGCTGTTTTTT.

This clonotype was seen at least ten times. J is TRBJ2-3 and V is TRBV7-2; the D gene is possibly TRBD2 (5 bases). The V end was cut by 5 bases, the J end by 0 bases, with 18 bases between. Germline V CDR1 and CDR2: SGHTA, FQGNSA. The CDR3 contains 17 residues. CDR3 coding DNA: TGTGCCAGCAGCACCCAGACCGGCCCGGGGAGCACAGATACGCAGTATTTT. This translates into CASSTQTGPGSTDTQYF.

This clonotype was found many times. This chain connects TRBV5-1 to TRBJ2-7, with D possibly matching TRBD1 (5 bases). Germline assignment: CDR1 SGHRS and CDR2 YFSETQ. This CDR3 comprises 14 residues. V dropped 1 base and J dropped 2 bases, with 10 bases sitting between them. The CDR3 is CASSLRGFTYEQYF. The CDR3 bases are TGCGCCAGCAGCTTGAGGGGTTTCACCTACGAGCAGTACTTC.

This clonotype appeared many times. The chain recombines TRBV4-3 with TRBJ1-4; the D is unclear. Germline loops: CDR1 LGHNA, CDR2 YSLEER. Trimming shortened V by 0 bases and J by 8 bases, and 10 bases separated the two germline ends. CDR3 length: 14 amino acids. CDR3 sequence: CASSQEPSREKLFF. The CDR3 coding sequence is TGCGCCAGCAGCCAAGAGCCATCCCGGGAAAAACTGTTTTTT.

With regard to this clonotype: A read error is possible here, since a much larger clone lies one base away. J is TRBJ1-4 and V is TRBV7-2; TRBD1 aligns across 10 bases. Germline V CDR1 and CDR2: SGHTA, FQGNSA. The CDR3 has 15 residues. This chain's CDR3 is CASSSRPTGGGKLYF. The CDR3 DNA reads TGTGCCAGCAGCTCCCGTCCGACAGGGGGCGGAAAACTGTATTTT.

This clonotype was seen repeatedly, ten times or more. The V call is TRBV3-1, the J call TRBJ1-2, with TRBD1 as a possible D gene (6 bases). Trimming removed 1 base from V and 8 bases from J, with 8 bases in between. The CDR3 sequence is 12 residues long. CDR1 is LGHDT, CDR2 YNNKEL, per germline (reference sequence). The CDR3 here is CASSQVQGGYTF. The CDR3 nucleotides are TGTGCCAGCAGCCAAGTACAGGGCGGCTACACCTTC.

There are a few counts of this clonotype. The chain is built from TRBV6-5 and TRBJ2-3, with a possible D match to TRBD2 (6 bases). Germline CDR1 MNHEY, CDR2 SVGAGI. The CDR3 runs to 14 residues. The germline V and J ends were trimmed by 10 bases and 1 base, with 15 bases remaining between them. In nucleotides, the CDR3 is TGTGCCACCACCGGGACGGGGGGCACAGATACGCAGTATTTT. This translates into CATTGTGGTDTQYF.